This TCR beta chain was found in a study of PD-1 blockade in classical Hodgkin lymphoma. Across the study: With a 2-week interval, patients received intravenous nivolumab at 3 mg/kg.

Regarding time point: cycle 4 day 1 (C4D1), after 5 to 7 weeks of nivolumab. Relapse after autologous stem cell transplantation occurred in every patient, and brentuximab vedotin exposure varied. The study purified CD4+ T cells from thawed PBMCs using magnetic negative selection. Generated by immunoSEQ multiplex PCR, the TCRdb table keeps only in-frame clones and is missing some. The data hold 25,000 to 35,000 clones, with 70% to 80% observed a single time. Notes on this clone: Its antigen is not identified.

Points from the study as a whole: Lower baseline TCR diversity marked trial partial responders and progressors. Newly diagnosed patients were reported to exhibit reduced baseline TCR diversity relative to healthy donors. In CD4+ cells, TCR diversity went up significantly by C4D1, but in CD8+ cells it did not.

V lost 4 bases to trimming and J lost 3 bases, with 7 bases between them. Per germline, CDR1 MDHEN and CDR2 SYDVKM. CDR3 length equals 12 residues. The clonotype was recovered from a human donor with classical Hodgkin lymphoma. Source: CD4+ T cells from blood, taken before the fourth cycle of nivolumab. This sequence joins TRBV28 and TRBJ2-7; perhaps TRBD1 as D (6 bases). The CDR3 region has the DNA TGTGCCAGCAGTTCGGACAGCTACGAGCAGTACTTC. The encoded protein is CASSSDSYEQYF.